These T cell receptor beta chains were read from a single sample in a study of blood T cells in healthy people across ages. TCRdb reprocessed the 5' RACE reads with MiXCR, giving one entry per CDR3 protein. The table lists around 1,500,000 distinct CDR3 sequences, about 40% of them singletons. Sequencing used blood. The receptors derive from a woman between 18 and 29 years old in good health. CDR3s include the opening cysteine and the closing phenylalanine or tryptophan. The D gene is left open where the match is weak. Part of the rows lack a size; the others show once, few, many or a class for expanded clones.

abundance	v_gene	d_gene	j_gene	len	CDR3aa	CDR3nt
NA	TRBV6-5	NA	TRBJ2-7	15	CASSYGESDFYEQYF	TGTGCCAGCAGTTACGGGGAGTCGGATTTCTACGAGCAGTACTTC
NA	TRBV14	TRBD2	TRBJ2-3	15	CASSQTSGTTDTQYF	TGTGCCAGCAGTCAAACTAGCGGGACCACAGATACGCAGTATTTT
NA	TRBV6-1	NA	TRBJ1-2	14	CASTQRGRDYGYTF	TGTGCCAGCACCCAAAGAGGCCGTGATTATGGCTACACCTTC
few	TRBV15	NA	TRBJ1-5	15	CATSRDLGAYQPQHF	TGTGCCACCAGCAGAGATTTAGGGGCTTATCAGCCCCAGCATTTT
NA	TRBV11-2	NA	TRBJ1-4	16	CASSLGQRTTNEKLFF	TGTGCCAGCAGCTTAGGGCAGCGGACAACTAATGAAAAACTGTTTTTT
once	TRBV6-1	NA	TRBJ1-5	12	CASSEKGGPQHF	TGTGCCAGCAGTGAAAAGGGGGGACCCCAGCATTTT
NA	TRBV5-6	NA	TRBJ2-1	15	CASSFGAVTNNEQFF	TGTGCCAGCAGCTTCGGAGCGGTTACGAACAATGAGCAGTTCTTC
few	TRBV4-1	NA	TRBJ1-4	18	CASSHLGAGEGTNEKLFF	TGCGCCAGCAGCCACCTGGGCGCGGGCGAAGGGACTAATGAAAAACTGTTTTTT
NA	TRBV20-1	NA	TRBJ2-5	13	CSGTGPYQETQYF	TGCAGTGGTACGGGACCCTACCAAGAGACCCAGTACTTC
NA	TRBV6-1	NA	TRBJ1-6	13	CASSSASDSPLHF	TGTGCCAGCAGTTCCGCTTCCGATTCACCCCTCCACTTT
NA	TRBV13	TRBD2	TRBJ2-4	16	CASSLTRLAVYNEQYF	TGTGCCAGCAGCTTGACTAGACTAGCGGTATACAATGAGCAGTACTTC
NA	TRBV7-9	TRBD1	TRBJ1-2	15	CASSLGAGGSYGYTF	TGTGCCAGCAGCTTAGGCGCAGGGGGCAGCTATGGCTACACCTTC
NA	TRBV4-1	NA	TRBJ2-5	15	CSSSQETDYKETQYF	TGCTCCAGCAGCCAAGAGACGGACTATAAAGAGACCCAGTACTTC
NA	TRBV28	NA	TRBJ1-2	14	CASNRQEGIYGYTF	TGTGCCAGCAACCGTCAGGAGGGGATCTATGGCTACACCTTC
NA	TRBV7-9	NA	TRBJ2-6	14	CASSLVAGANVLTF	TGTGCCAGCAGCTTAGTAGCTGGGGCCAACGTCCTGACTTTC
NA	TRBV9	NA	TRBJ2-7	16	CASSVGWNPSSYEQYF	TGTGCCAGCAGCGTAGGTTGGAACCCTAGCTCCTACGAGCAGTACTTC
NA	TRBV20-1	TRBD2	TRBJ2-7	12	CSARRGVYEQYF	TGCAGTGCTAGACGGGGGGTCTACGAGCAGTACTTC
few	TRBV12-3/TRBV12-4	NA	TRBJ2-7	14	CASSPGTPSNEQYF	TGTGCCAGCAGCCCTGGGACTCCCTCAAACGAGCAGTACTTC
many	TRBV18	TRBD2	TRBJ2-3	14	CASSDDAGADTQYF	TGTGCCAGCTCGGACGATGCGGGGGCAGATACGCAGTATTTT
many	TRBV5-1	NA	TRBJ2-1	15	CASSPGAGSYNEQFF	TGCGCCAGCAGCCCGGGGGCCGGGAGCTACAATGAGCAGTTCTTC
NA	TRBV28	TRBD2	TRBJ2-4	16	CASSSPGGAQGKEQYF	TGTGCCAGCAGTTCACCCGGGGGGGCCCAGGGGAAGGAGCAGTACTTC
NA	TRBV15	NA	TRBJ2-7	12	CATSEDTYEQYF	TGTGCCACCAGCGAGGACACCTACGAGCAGTACTTC
few	TRBV12-3/TRBV12-4	TRBD2	TRBJ2-2	18	CASSPGTSGGPNTGELFF	TGTGCCAGCAGTCCTGGGACTAGCGGGGGACCGAACACCGGGGAGCTGTTTTTT
many	TRBV24-1	NA	TRBJ1-2	15	CATSDSDTPNYGYTF	TGTGCCACCAGTGATTCGGACACCCCTAACTATGGCTACACCTTC
once	TRBV12-3/TRBV12-4	NA	TRBJ1-5	13	CASSLQSGQPQHF	TGTGCCAGCAGTTTACAGTCCGGCCAGCCCCAGCATTTT
few	TRBV4-2	TRBD1	TRBJ1-4	15	CASSKGTGIDEKLFF	TGTGCCAGCAGCAAGGGGACAGGGATCGATGAAAAACTGTTTTTT
NA	TRBV3-1	TRBD1	TRBJ1-4	17	CASSQRGQGLLNEKLFF	TGTGCCAGCAGCCAAAGGGGACAGGGGCTCCTTAATGAAAAACTGTTTTTT
NA	TRBV6-2/TRBV6-3	NA	TRBJ1-1	14	CASSYGGRGTEAFF	TGTGCCAGCAGTTACGGGGGGCGCGGGACTGAAGCTTTCTTT
NA	TRBV28	NA	TRBJ2-5	14	CASSLPRVQETQYF	TGTGCCAGCAGTTTGCCGCGGGTCCAAGAGACCCAGTACTTC
few	TRBV7-9	TRBD2	TRBJ2-3	19	CASSPHSAGGGSGTDTQYF	TGTGCCAGCAGCCCCCACTCCGCTGGCGGGGGGTCTGGCACAGATACGCAGTATTTT
once	TRBV20-1	NA	TRBJ1-1	15	CSARDRLSGSGEAFF	TGCAGTGCTAGAGATCGTCTCTCAGGGTCGGGTGAAGCTTTCTTT
few	TRBV5-5	NA	TRBJ2-3	13	CASRRTGTDTQYF	TGTGCCAGCAGACGGACAGGCACAGATACGCAGTATTTT
NA	TRBV20-1	TRBD1	TRBJ1-2	13	CSAPRGRADGYTF	TGCAGTGCGCCGAGGGGGCGGGCGGATGGCTACACCTTC
NA	TRBV5-1	NA	TRBJ2-1	17	CASSFGPADLSYNEQFF	TGCGCCAGCAGCTTCGGGCCAGCCGATCTCTCCTACAATGAGCAGTTCTTC
NA	TRBV29-1	NA	TRBJ2-1	12	CSVTGIEYEQFF	TGCAGCGTTACCGGGATCGAATATGAGCAGTTCTTC
few	TRBV25-1	TRBD2	TRBJ2-1	18	CASSETQTSEGDYNEQFF	TGTGCCAGCAGTGAAACTCAGACTAGCGAGGGAGACTACAATGAGCAGTTCTTC
few	TRBV2	TRBD1	TRBJ2-7	15	CASSETGVLGNEQYF	TGTGCCAGCAGCGAGACAGGGGTGCTGGGCAATGAGCAGTACTTC
few	TRBV5-5	TRBD1	TRBJ1-3	16	CASSLEGQLSGNTIYF	TGTGCCAGCAGCTTGGAGGGACAGCTCTCTGGAAACACCATATATTTT
NA	TRBV5-5	NA	TRBJ1-5	17	CASSPQFIKYSNQPQHF	TGTGCCAGCAGCCCCCAATTTATAAAGTATAGCAATCAGCCCCAGCATTTT
NA	TRBV10-3	TRBD2	TRBJ2-3	17	CATSQTSGSRSTDTQYF	TGTGCCACCAGCCAGACTAGCGGGAGCAGGAGCACAGATACGCAGTATTTT
few	TRBV12-3/TRBV12-4	TRBD2	TRBJ2-5	15	CASIPSGGEQETQYF	TGTGCCAGCATCCCTAGCGGGGGGGAACAAGAGACCCAGTACTTC
few	TRBV4-1	NA	TRBJ2-5	16	CASSQGPPGAEETQYF	TGCGCCAGCAGCCAAGGCCCGCCAGGGGCAGAAGAGACCCAGTACTTC
NA	TRBV3-1	NA	TRBJ2-3	13	CASSQGQEGGQYF	TGTGCCAGCAGCCAAGGGCAGGAAGGCGGGCAGTATTTT
few	TRBV7-9	NA	TRBJ2-5	13	CASSLNSPETQYF	TGTGCCAGCAGCTTAAACAGTCCGGAGACCCAGTACTTC
few	TRBV12-3/TRBV12-4	TRBD1	TRBJ1-2	15	CASSRGQARSGGYTF	TGTGCCAGCAGTCGGGGACAGGCTCGGTCCGGCGGCTACACCTTC
NA	TRBV7-8	TRBD2	TRBJ2-1	17	CASSLGSGRANYNEQFF	TGTGCCAGCAGCTTGGGTAGCGGGAGGGCCAACTACAATGAGCAGTTCTTC
NA	TRBV7-8	NA	TRBJ2-3	18	CASSLEFTPDHPTDTQYF	TGTGCCAGCAGCTTAGAGTTCACTCCGGACCACCCCACAGATACGCAGTATTTT
NA	TRBV6-5	NA	TRBJ1-1	13	CASKVGGLTEAFF	TGTGCCAGCAAGGTGGGGGGCTTGACTGAAGCTTTCTTT